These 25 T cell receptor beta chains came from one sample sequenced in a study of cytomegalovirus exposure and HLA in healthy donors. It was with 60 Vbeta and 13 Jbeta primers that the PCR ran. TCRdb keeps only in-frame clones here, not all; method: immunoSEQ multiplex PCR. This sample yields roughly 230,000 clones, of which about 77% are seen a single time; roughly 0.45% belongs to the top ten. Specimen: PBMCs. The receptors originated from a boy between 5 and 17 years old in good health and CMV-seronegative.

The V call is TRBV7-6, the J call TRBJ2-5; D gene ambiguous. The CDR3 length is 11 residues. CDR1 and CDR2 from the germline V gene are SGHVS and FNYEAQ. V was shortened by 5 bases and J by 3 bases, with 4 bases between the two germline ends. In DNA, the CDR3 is TGTGCCAGCAGCGTCAAAGAGACCCAGTACTTC. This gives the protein CASSVKETQYF.

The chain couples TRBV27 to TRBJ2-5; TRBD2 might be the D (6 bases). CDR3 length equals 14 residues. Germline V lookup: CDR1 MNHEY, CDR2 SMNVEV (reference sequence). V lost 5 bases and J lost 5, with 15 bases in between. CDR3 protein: CASSTGTSVETQYF. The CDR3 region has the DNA TGTGCCAGCAGTACCGGGACTTCTGTTGAGACCCAGTACTTC.

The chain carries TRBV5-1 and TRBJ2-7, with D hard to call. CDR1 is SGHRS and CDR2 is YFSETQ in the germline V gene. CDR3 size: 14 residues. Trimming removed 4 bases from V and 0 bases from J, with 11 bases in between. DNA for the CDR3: TGCGCCAGCAGCCAGGCTCCCCCCTCCTACGAGCAGTACTTC. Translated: CASSQAPPSYEQYF.

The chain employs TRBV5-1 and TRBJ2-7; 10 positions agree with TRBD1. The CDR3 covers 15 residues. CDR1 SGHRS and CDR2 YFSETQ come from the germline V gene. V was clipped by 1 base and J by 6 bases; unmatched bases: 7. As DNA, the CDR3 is TGCGCCAGCAGCTTGCCAGACAGGGGGCTGATCGAGCAGTACTTC. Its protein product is CASSLPDRGLIEQYF.

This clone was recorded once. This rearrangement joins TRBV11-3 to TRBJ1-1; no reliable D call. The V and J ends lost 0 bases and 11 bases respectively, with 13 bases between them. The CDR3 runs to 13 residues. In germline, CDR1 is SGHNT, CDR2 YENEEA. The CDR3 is CASSLDVSNGAFF. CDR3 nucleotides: TGTGCCAGCAGCTTAGACGTTTCAAACGGGGCTTTCTTT.

The DNA of the CDR3 is TGCGCCAGCAGCTTGGCGTGGGCAGGGAACACTGAAGCTTTCTTT. It yields the protein CASSLAWAGNTEAFF. This sequence joins TRBV5-1 and TRBJ1-1; D not certain. The CDR3 has 15 amino acids. With 0 bases removed from V and 1 base from J, the gap between germline ends came to 10 bases. Germline V gene data show CDR1 as SGHRS and CDR2 as YFSETQ. Together with reference TRBV5-1 and TRBJ1-1, the CDR3 gives the full variable domain: KAGVTQTPRYLIKTRGQQVTLSCSPISGHRSVSWYQQTPGQGLQFLFEYFSETQRNKGNFPGRFSGRQFSNSRSEMNVSTLELGDSALYLCASSLAWAGNTEAFFGQGTRLTVV.

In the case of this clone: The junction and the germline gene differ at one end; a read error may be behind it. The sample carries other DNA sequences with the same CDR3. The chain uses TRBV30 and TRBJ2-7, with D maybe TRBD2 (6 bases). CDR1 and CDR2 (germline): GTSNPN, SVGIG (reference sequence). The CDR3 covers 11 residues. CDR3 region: CAWSSFRDSWF. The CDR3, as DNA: TGTGCCTGGAGTTCCTTCCGGGACTCTTGGTTC.

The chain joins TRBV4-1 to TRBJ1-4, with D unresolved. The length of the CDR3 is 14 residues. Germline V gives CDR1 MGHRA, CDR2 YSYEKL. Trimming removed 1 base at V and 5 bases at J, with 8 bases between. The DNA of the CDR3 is TGCGCCAGCAGCCAAGGGGCCAAAAATGAAAAACTGTTTTTT. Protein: CASSQGAKNEKLFF.

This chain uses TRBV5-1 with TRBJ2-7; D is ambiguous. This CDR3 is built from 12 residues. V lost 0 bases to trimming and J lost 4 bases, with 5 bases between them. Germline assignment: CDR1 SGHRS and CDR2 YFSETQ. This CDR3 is CASSLDAYEQYF. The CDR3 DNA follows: TGCGCCAGCAGCTTGGACGCGTACGAGCAGTACTTC.

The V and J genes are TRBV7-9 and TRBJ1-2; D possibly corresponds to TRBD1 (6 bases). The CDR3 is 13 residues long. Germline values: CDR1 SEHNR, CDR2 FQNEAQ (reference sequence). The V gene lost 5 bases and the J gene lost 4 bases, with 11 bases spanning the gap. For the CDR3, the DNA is TGTGCCAGCAGCATACAGGGTATCTATGGCTACACCTTC. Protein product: CASSIQGIYGYTF.

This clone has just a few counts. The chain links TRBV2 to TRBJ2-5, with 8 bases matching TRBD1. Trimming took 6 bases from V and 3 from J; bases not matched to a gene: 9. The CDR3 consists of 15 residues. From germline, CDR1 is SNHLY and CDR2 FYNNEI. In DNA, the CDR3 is TGTGCCAGCAGCCACCCGGACAGGGAAGAAGAGACCCAGTACTTC. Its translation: CASSHPDREEETQYF.

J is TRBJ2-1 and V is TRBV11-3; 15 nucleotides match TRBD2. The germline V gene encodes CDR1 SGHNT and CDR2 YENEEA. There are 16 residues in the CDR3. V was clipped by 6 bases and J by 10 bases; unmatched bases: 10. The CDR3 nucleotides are TGTGCCAGCAGTCTATCGGGACTAGCGGGGGGTGGAGAGCAGTTCTTC. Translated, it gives CASSLSGLAGGGEQFF.

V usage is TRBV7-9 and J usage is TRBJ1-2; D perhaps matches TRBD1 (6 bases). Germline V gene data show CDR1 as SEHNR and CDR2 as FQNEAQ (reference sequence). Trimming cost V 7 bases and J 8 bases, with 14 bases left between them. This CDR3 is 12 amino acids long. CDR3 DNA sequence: TGTGCCAGCACACTGACAGGATGGGGCTACACCTTC. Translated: CASTLTGWGYTF.

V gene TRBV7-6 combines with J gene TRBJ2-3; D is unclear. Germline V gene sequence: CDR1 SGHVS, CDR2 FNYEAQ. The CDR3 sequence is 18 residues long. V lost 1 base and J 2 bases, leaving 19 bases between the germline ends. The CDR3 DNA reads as TGTGCCAGCAGCTTAGATTTCTTGTCGTCGCGGCACACAGATACGCAGTATTTT. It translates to CASSLDFLSSRHTDTQYF.

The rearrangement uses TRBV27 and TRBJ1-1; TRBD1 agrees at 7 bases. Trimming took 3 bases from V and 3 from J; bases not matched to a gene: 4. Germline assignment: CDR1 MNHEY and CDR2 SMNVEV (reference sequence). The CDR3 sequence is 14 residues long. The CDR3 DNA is TGTGCCAGCAGTTTGGGACAGAGCTACACTGAAGCTTTCTTT. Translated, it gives CASSLGQSYTEAFF.

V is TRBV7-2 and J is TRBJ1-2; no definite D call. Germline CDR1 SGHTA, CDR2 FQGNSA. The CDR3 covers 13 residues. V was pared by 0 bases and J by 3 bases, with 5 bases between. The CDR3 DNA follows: TGTGCCAGCAGCTTAGCGGCTGACTATGGCTACACCTTC. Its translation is CASSLAADYGYTF.

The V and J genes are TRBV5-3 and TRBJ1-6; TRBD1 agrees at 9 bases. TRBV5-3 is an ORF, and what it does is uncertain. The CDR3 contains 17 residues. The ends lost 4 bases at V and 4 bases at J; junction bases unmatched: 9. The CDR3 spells CARSPADRGGYNSPLHF. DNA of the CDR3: TGTGCCAGAAGCCCAGCCGACAGGGGGGGTTATAATTCACCCCTCCACTTT.

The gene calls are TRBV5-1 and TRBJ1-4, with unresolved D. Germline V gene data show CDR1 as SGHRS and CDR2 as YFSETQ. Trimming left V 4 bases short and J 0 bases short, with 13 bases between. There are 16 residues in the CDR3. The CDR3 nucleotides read TGCGCCAGCAGCATGAACGGGGATGCAACTAATGAAAAACTGTTTTTT. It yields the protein CASSMNGDATNEKLFF. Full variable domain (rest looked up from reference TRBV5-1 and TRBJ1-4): KAGVTQTPRYLIKTRGQQVTLSCSPISGHRSVSWYQQTPGQGLQFLFEYFSETQRNKGNFPGRFSGRQFSNSRSEMNVSTLELGDSALYLCASSMNGDATNEKLFFGSGTQLSVL.

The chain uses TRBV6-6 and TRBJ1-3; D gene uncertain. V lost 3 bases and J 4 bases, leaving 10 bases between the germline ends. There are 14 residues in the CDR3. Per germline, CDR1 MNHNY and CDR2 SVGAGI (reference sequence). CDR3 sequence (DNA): TGTGCCAGCAGTTATAGCCGGGGAGGAAACACCATATATTTT. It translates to CASSYSRGGNTIYF.

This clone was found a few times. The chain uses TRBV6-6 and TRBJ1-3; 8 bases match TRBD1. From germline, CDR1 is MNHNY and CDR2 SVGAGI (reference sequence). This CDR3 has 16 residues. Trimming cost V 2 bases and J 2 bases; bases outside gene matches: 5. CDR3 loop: CASSYAAQGAGNTIYF. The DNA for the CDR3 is TGTGCCAGCAGTTACGCCGCACAGGGGGCTGGAAACACCATATATTTT.

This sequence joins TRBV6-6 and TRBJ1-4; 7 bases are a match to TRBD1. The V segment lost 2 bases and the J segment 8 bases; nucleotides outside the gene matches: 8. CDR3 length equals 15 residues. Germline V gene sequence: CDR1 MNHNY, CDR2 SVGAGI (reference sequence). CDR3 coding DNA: TGTGCCAGCAGTTACCCGACAGGGACCCTGGAAAAACTGTTTTTT. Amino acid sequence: CASSYPTGTLEKLFF.

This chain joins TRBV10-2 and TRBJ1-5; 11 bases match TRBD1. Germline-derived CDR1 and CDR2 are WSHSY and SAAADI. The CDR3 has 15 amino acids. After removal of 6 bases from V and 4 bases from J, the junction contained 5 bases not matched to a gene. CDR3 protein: CASSGTGGRNQPQHF. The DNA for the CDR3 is TGCGCCAGCAGCGGGACAGGGGGGAGGAATCAGCCCCAGCATTTT.

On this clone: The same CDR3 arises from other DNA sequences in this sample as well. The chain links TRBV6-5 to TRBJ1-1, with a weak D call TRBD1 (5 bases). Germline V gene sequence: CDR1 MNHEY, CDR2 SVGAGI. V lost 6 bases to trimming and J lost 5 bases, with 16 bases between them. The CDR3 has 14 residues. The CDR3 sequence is CASSLGGPGTEAFF. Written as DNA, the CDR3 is TGTGCCAGCAGCCTCGGGGGTCCGGGGACTGAAGCTTTCTTT.

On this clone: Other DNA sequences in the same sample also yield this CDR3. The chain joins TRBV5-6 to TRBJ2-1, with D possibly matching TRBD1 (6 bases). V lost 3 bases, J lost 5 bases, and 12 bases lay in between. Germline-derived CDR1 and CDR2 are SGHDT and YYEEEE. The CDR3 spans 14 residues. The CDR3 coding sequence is TGTGCCAGCAGCTACCCGACAGGCAACAATGAGCAGTTCTTC. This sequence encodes CASSYPTGNNEQFF.

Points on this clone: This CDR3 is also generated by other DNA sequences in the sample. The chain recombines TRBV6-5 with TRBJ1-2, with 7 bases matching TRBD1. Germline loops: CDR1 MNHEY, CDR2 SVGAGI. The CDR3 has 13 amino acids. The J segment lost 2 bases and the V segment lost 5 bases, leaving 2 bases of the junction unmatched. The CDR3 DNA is TGTGCCAGCAGTCGGACAGGAAACTATGGCTACACCTTC. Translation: CASSRTGNYGYTF.